This T cell receptor beta chain was sequenced during a study of cytomegalovirus exposure and HLA in healthy donors. Study-wide results and limits: Data from an earlier analysis indicated that most TCR beta V segments were productive either about 87% or about 30% of the time. Reports indicate that TCR beta sequences accurately predicted the HLA-A and HLA-B alleles of most subjects. Through in vitro validation, three CMV-associated chains were shown to be specific for CMV antigens.

About this clone itself: The antigen remains unidentified.

Trimming pared 5 bases from V and 5 bases from J, leaving 9 bases between. This CDR3 is 13 amino acids long. Germline CDR1 and CDR2: MNHEY and SMNVEV (reference sequence). The study ran its PCR with 60 Vbeta and 13 Jbeta primers. Libraries were prepared by immunoSEQ multiplex PCR; TCRdb keeps only in-frame clonotypes and omits some of them. This table holds about 200,000 clones, about 79% found once. The V call is TRBV27, the J call TRBJ2-2, with D maybe TRBD1 (5 bases). This receptor was identified in a boy between 2 and 10 years old in good health and CMV-seronegative. The sample comprised PBMCs. CDR3 in amino acids: CASSPGQTGELFF. The DNA for the CDR3 is TGTGCCAGCAGTCCCGGACAAACCGGGGAGCTGTTTTTT.